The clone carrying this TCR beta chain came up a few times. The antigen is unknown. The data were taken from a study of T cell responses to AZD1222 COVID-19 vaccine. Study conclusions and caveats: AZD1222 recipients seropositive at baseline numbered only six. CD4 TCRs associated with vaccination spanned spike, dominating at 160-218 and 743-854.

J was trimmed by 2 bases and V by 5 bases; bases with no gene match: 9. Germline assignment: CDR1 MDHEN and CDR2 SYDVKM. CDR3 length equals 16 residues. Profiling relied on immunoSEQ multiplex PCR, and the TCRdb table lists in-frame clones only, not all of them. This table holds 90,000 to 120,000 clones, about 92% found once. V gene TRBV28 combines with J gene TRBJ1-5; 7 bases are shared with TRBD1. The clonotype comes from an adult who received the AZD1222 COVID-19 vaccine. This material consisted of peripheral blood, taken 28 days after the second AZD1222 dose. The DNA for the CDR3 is TGTGCCAGCAGTGGAACAGGGGTTCCGGGCAATCAGCCCCAGCATTTT. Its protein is CASSGTGVPGNQPQHF.